These T cell receptor beta chains were read from a single sample in a study of cytomegalovirus exposure and HLA in healthy donors. The method was immunoSEQ multiplex PCR; TCRdb's version includes in-frame clones alone and lacks a portion of them. The repertoire includes tens of thousands of clones, roughly 77% of them detected once, and approximately 3.5% sits in the top ten. The sequencing sample was made of PBMCs. The receptors come from a woman between 35 and 50 years old in good health and CMV-seropositive. Each CDR3 is given with its conserved first and last residue. Fields, in order: clone size, V gene, D gene, J gene, CDR3 DNA, CDR3 protein. D genes are given only for firm matches. Size tells how often a clone was seen (once, few, many) or the class of an expanded clone, and some rows leave it out.

few,TRBV7-6,NA,TRBJ1-2,TGTGCCAGCAGCATACGGGTAGACAGTAACTATGGCTACACCTTC,CASSIRVDSNYGYTF
NA,TRBV18,TRBD1,TRBJ2-7,TGTGCCAGCTCACCTCGGACAGGGGCGGCCTACGAGCAGTACTTC,CASSPRTGAAYEQYF
NA,TRBV2,TRBD2,TRBJ2-3,TGTGCCATCGTCGGGGGGGGCACAGATACGCAGTATTTT,CAIVGGGTDTQYF
NA,TRBV7-9,TRBD1,TRBJ1-1,TGTGCCAGCAGCCCAGGACAGGGGTTGAACACTGAAGCTTTCTTT,CASSPGQGLNTEAFF
NA,TRBV6-1,NA,TRBJ2-2,TGTGCCAGCAGATCCAACAGGGACACCGGGGAGCTGTTTTTT,CASRSNRDTGELFF
few,TRBV6-1,TRBD1,TRBJ1-3,TGTGCCAGCAGTGAACCAGGGGGAACGAATTATGGAAACACCATATATTTT,CASSEPGGTNYGNTIYF
NA,TRBV4-1,NA,TRBJ1-1,TGCGCCAGCAGCCACGACAGGAGGAACACTGAAGCTTTCTTT,CASSHDRRNTEAFF
NA,TRBV7-7,TRBD2,TRBJ2-7,TGTGCTAGCAGCTTAGCGGGGGGGACCGAGCAGTACTTC,CASSLAGGTEQYF
few,TRBV7-9,NA,TRBJ1-4,TGTGCCAGCACCTTTGTGAAAGGAACAGGGAATGAAAAACTGTTTTTT,CASTFVKGTGNEKLFF
NA,TRBV5-4,NA,TRBJ1-2,TGTGCCAGCAGCCCAACTAGGGCCTCCCCGTATGGCTACACCTTC,CASSPTRASPYGYTF
NA,TRBV4-3,TRBD1,TRBJ1-3,TGCGCCAGCAGCCGACAGGGATCATCGGGAAACACCATATATTTT,CASSRQGSSGNTIYF
NA,TRBV19,TRBD1,TRBJ2-7,TGTGCCAGTAGTATTAACAGGGGGTACGAGCAGTACTTC,CASSINRGYEQYF
NA,TRBV5-4,NA,TRBJ1-6,TGTGCCAGCAGCTTGGGGAGCTTGTATAATTCACCCCTCCACTTT,CASSLGSLYNSPLHF
NA,TRBV5-6,NA,TRBJ2-5,TGTGCCAGCAGCTTGGCCGGTCAGGGTTTAGGAGAGACCCAGTACTTC,CASSLAGQGLGETQYF
few,TRBV6-6,TRBD1,TRBJ2-6,TGTGCCAGCAGACAGGGGTTAAGCTCTGGGGCCAACGTCCTGACTTTC,CASRQGLSSGANVLTF
NA,TRBV7-9,NA,TRBJ2-3,TGTGCCAGCAGCTCGCGACTTCGGTTTACGGGCACAGATACGCAGTATTTT,CASSSRLRFTGTDTQYF
few,TRBV9,TRBD1,TRBJ1-1,TGTGCCAGCAGCGTAGTTCCCGGGACAGGGGCCGGTGAAGCTTTCTTT,CASSVVPGTGAGEAFF
few,TRBV5-4,TRBD1,TRBJ1-1,TGTGCCAGCAGCTTGGACAGGGGAGGCACTGAAGCTTTCTTT,CASSLDRGGTEAFF
NA,TRBV5-4,NA,TRBJ2-7,TGTGCCAGCAGCTTGGCCTGGTCCGGGGTTGTTGGTTCCTACGAGCAGTACTTC,CASSLAWSGVVGSYEQYF
NA,TRBV6-1,TRBD2,TRBJ2-7,TGTGCCAGCAGTGTTGGACTAGCGGAGACCTACGAGCAGTACTTC,CASSVGLAETYEQYF
once,TRBV11-2,TRBD1,TRBJ1-4,TGTGCCAGCGGAGGGGCAGGGGGGTTACCAGCAACTAATGAAAAACTGTTTTTT,CASGGAGGLPATNEKLFF
NA,TRBV13,TRBD1,TRBJ1-1,TGTGCCAGCAGCCCCTACAGGGGGGGCACTGAAGCTTTCTTT,CASSPYRGGTEAFF
NA,TRBV10-3,NA,TRBJ2-7,TGTGCCAGCCGTCCAGGGATGGGTTACGAGCAGTACTTC,CASRPGMGYEQYF
NA,TRBV5-4,NA,TRBJ2-3,TGTGCCAGCAGCTTGGCCGGGGGAACGGGCACAGATACGCAGTATTTT,CASSLAGGTGTDTQYF
NA,TRBV5-1,NA,TRBJ2-6,TGCGCCAGCAGCGGAATCGACAGGCCTGGGGCCAACGTCCTGACTTTC,CASSGIDRPGANVLTF
NA,TRBV2,NA,TRBJ1-2,TGTGCCAGCAGTCCGCTCCGGGGAAACTATGGCTACACCTTC,CASSPLRGNYGYTF
NA,TRBV18,TRBD2,TRBJ2-1,TGTGCCAGCTCACCACCGGGACTAGCGATCAACAATGAGCAGTTCTTC,CASSPPGLAINNEQFF
NA,TRBV6-6,NA,TRBJ1-1,TGTGCCAGCAGGATAGACAGGTACACTGAAGCTTTCTTT,CASRIDRYTEAFF
NA,TRBV19,TRBD1,TRBJ2-3,TGTGCCAGTAGGATACTAAGTGGGACAGGGGGCGCCCCAGATACGCAGTATTTT,CASRILSGTGGAPDTQYF
NA,TRBV18,NA,TRBJ2-3,TGTGCCAGCTCAAGCACCGGGACTGCCATTATGCTAGCTTGGGATACGCAGTATTTT,CASSSTGTAIMLAWDTQYF
NA,TRBV10-3,NA,TRBJ1-2,TGTGCCATCAGTGATATTCTCAAGGACAGTCAGGACTACACCTTC,CAISDILKDSQDYTF
few,TRBV19,NA,TRBJ1-2,TGTGCCAGTAGTATAAACAGGCCTCCTAACTATGGCTACACCTTC,CASSINRPPNYGYTF
NA,TRBV19,TRBD1,TRBJ1-6,TGTGCCAGTAGTATAGTTCCCGGGACAGATAATTCACCCCTCCACTTT,CASSIVPGTDNSPLHF
NA,TRBV7-9,NA,TRBJ2-3,TGTGCCAGCAGCTTAGGAGCCTATACAGATACGCAGTATTTT,CASSLGAYTDTQYF
few,TRBV7-9,TRBD1,TRBJ2-2,TGTGCCAGCAGCCCACTGGACAGGGTATTTGGCACCGGGGAGCTGTTTTTT,CASSPLDRVFGTGELFF
NA,TRBV7-8,NA,TRBJ2-1,TGTGCCAGCAGCTTAGGGCTTAAACCCCATGAGCAGTTCTTC,CASSLGLKPHEQFF
NA,TRBV5-1,NA,TRBJ2-7,TGCGCCAGCAGCCCCCCGCCGGCGGGGGAGCAGTACTTC,CASSPPPAGEQYF
NA,TRBV5-4,NA,TRBJ2-7,TGTGCCAGCAGCGGCGAGGGGGGGAAATCCTACGAGCAGTACTTC,CASSGEGGKSYEQYF
few,TRBV7-2,NA,TRBJ2-2,TGTGCCAGCAGCGCGAAGGTGCGGACCGGGGAGCTGTTTTTT,CASSAKVRTGELFF
NA,TRBV7-9,TRBD1,TRBJ2-7,TGTGCCAGCAGCCCAACACGACAGGGTGCCTACGAGCAGTACTTC,CASSPTRQGAYEQYF
NA,TRBV5-1,NA,TRBJ2-1,TGCGCCAGCAGCTACGGGACTCCTTACAATGAGCAGTTCTTC,CASSYGTPYNEQFF
NA,TRBV9,NA,TRBJ2-3,TGTGCCAGCAGCGTAGCTAATTCGGTCGGACACCCTGGCACAGATACGCAGTATTTT,CASSVANSVGHPGTDTQYF
few,TRBV5-1,TRBD1,TRBJ2-2,TGCGCCAGCAGAACGACAGGGGTGAACACCGGGGAGCTGTTTTTT,CASRTTGVNTGELFF
NA,TRBV7-9,TRBD1,TRBJ1-5,TGTGCCAGCAGCCAAGACAGGGATCAGCCCCAGCATTTT,CASSQDRDQPQHF
once,TRBV15,NA,TRBJ2-7,TGTGCCACCAGTCCTGGGACTTACGAGCAGTACTTC,CATSPGTYEQYF
NA,TRBV5-8,NA,TRBJ1-1,TGTGCCAGCAGCTTCCCTTTGGACAGCTCAATGAACACTGAAGCTTTCTTT,CASSFPLDSSMNTEAFF
NA,TRBV4-1,NA,TRBJ1-6,TGCGCCAGCAGCTACCCCCCCGGGCCCCTCCACTTT,CASSYPPGPLHF
NA,TRBV4-1,NA,TRBJ1-3,TGCGCCAGCAGCCAAGATGCCCAGACAACGCCGTCTGGAAACACCATATATTTT,CASSQDAQTTPSGNTIYF
NA,TRBV5-6,TRBD1,TRBJ1-4,TGTGCCAGCAGCTGGGGGACAGGGGGCTCTGAAAAACTGTTTTTT,CASSWGTGGSEKLFF
NA,TRBV7-7,NA,TRBJ2-3,TGTGCCAGCAGCCCACTAGGACCAGATACGCAGTATTTT,CASSPLGPDTQYF
NA,TRBV28,NA,TRBJ2-5,TGTGCCAGCAGTTTGCGAGAGACTGGAGAGACCCAGTACTTC,CASSLRETGETQYF
NA,TRBV5-4,TRBD2,TRBJ2-5,TGTGCCAGCAGCTTCGGGGGCGGGGGGGCAAAGACCCAGTACTTC,CASSFGGGGAKTQYF
few,TRBV27,NA,TRBJ1-6,TGTGCCAGCAGTTTGGGTGGGCCCTTCAATTCACCCCTCCACTTT,CASSLGGPFNSPLHF
NA,TRBV9,NA,TRBJ1-2,TGTGCCAGCAGCGTAGTCCCAGATGATGGGGGCGCAGATGGCTACACCTTC,CASSVVPDDGGADGYTF
NA,TRBV7-3,NA,TRBJ1-6,TGTGCCAGCAGGGTCTCCGGGACACGGAATTCACCCCTCCACTTT,CASRVSGTRNSPLHF